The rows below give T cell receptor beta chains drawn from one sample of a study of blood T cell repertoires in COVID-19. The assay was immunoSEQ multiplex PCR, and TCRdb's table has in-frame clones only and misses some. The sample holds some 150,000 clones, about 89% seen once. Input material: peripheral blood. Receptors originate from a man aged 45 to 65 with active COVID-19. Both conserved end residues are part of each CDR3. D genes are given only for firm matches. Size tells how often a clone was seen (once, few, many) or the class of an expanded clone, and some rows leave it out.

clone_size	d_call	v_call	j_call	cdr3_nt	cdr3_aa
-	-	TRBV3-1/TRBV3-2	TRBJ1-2	TGTGCCAGCAGCCCAACGACTGGCGGCTACACCTTC	CASSPTTGGYTF
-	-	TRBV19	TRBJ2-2	TGTGCCAGTAGTATAATTAGACAGGCCGGGGAGCTGTTTTTT	CASSIIRQAGELFF
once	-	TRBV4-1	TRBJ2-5	TGCGCCAGCAGCCATGGCAGGCAAGAGACCCAGTACTTC	CASSHGRQETQYF
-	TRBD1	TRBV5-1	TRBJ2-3	TGCGCCAGCTCCGGGGGCAGGGGGCAAACAGATACGCAGTATTTT	CASSGGRGQTDTQYF
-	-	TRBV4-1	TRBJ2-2	TGCGCCAGCAGCCAAGCAGGGAGGACCGGGGAGCTGTTTTTT	CASSQAGRTGELFF
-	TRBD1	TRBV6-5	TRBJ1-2	TGTGCCAGCCGCCCGGACAGGGGAATCTATGGCTACACCTTC	CASRPDRGIYGYTF
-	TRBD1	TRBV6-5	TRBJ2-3	TGTGCCAGCAGTCGGACAGGGAGACCGCAAGATACGCAGTATTTT	CASSRTGRPQDTQYF
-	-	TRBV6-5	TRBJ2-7	TGTGCCAACAGGGTCCGAACATCTTACGAGCAGTACTTC	CANRVRTSYEQYF
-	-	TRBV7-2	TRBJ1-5	TGTGCCAGCAGCCCCCAGGGGCAAACAAATCAGCCCCAGCATTTT	CASSPQGQTNQPQHF
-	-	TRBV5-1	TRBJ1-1	TGCGCCAGCAGCGACGGACAGACAATGAACACTGAAGCTTTCTTT	CASSDGQTMNTEAFF
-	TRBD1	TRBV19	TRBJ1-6	TGTGCCAGTAGTATAGAGGGACAGGGAATGTCACCCCTCCACTTT	CASSIEGQGMSPLHF
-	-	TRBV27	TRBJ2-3	TGTGCCAGCCGAGGGGCAGGGGGCACAGATACGCAGTATTTT	CASRGAGGTDTQYF
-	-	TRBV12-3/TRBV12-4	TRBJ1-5	TGTGCCAGCAGTCCAGTGATTCAGCCCCAGCATTTT	CASSPVIQPQHF
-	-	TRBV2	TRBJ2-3	TGTGCCAGCAGGAGGACTTACACAGATACGCAGTATTTT	CASRRTYTDTQYF
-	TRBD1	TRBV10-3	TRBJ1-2	TGTGCCATCAGTGAATTTAGGACAGGGAAGGGCTACACCTTC	CAISEFRTGKGYTF
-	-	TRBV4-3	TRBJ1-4	TGCGCCAGCAGCCAAGACAGGGGAACTAATGAAAAACTGTTTTTT	CASSQDRGTNEKLFF
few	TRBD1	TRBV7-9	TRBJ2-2	TGTGCCAGCAGCTTCGGGACAGTTAACACCGGGGAGCTGTTTTTT	CASSFGTVNTGELFF
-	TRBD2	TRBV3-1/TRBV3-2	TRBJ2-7	TGTGCCAGCAGCCAAGACAAGCGGGGCAGCTCCTACGAGCAGTACTTC	CASSQDKRGSSYEQYF
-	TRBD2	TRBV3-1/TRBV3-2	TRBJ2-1	TGTGCCAGCAGCCATGCTATTAGCGGGGGGCCAGAATACAATGAGCAGTTCTTC	CASSHAISGGPEYNEQFF
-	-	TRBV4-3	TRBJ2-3	TGCGCCAGCAGCCCCCGAGGGAGCACAGATACGCAGTATTTT	CASSPRGSTDTQYF
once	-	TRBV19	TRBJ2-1	TGTGCCAGTAGTATAGGCAGGGCGTCCAATGAGCAGTTCTTC	CASSIGRASNEQFF
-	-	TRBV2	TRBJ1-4	TGTGCCAGCAGGAGGACTGCAACTAATGAAAAACTGTTTTTT	CASRRTATNEKLFF
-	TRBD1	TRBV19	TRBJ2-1	TGTGCCAGTAGTATGGGACAGACCACAGAGCAGTTCTTC	CASSMGQTTEQFF
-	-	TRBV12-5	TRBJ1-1	TGTGCTAGTGGTCTAGCTATGAACACTGAAGCTTTCTTT	CASGLAMNTEAFF
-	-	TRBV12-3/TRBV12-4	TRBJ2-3	TGTGCCAGCAGGTCGAACAGGCCAGATACGCAGTATTTT	CASRSNRPDTQYF
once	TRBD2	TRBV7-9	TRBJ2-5	TGTGCCAGCAGCTTTAGCGGGGGGGAGACCCAGTACTTC	CASSFSGGETQYF
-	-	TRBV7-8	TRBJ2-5	TGTGCCAGCAGCTTATTCGTAGATGGATCTCGGCGGGAGACCCAGTACTTC	CASSLFVDGSRRETQYF
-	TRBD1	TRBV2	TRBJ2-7	TGTGCCAGCAGTCTACAGGGGGGCGAGCAGTACTTC	CASSLQGGEQYF
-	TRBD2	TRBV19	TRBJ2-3	TGTGCCAGTAGTAACAATTTCATTAGCGGGGGGGCTTCAGATACGCAGTATTTT	CASSNNFISGGASDTQYF
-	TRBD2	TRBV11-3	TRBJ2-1	TGTGCCAGCAGCTTAGAAGGTAGCGGGGGGGCCAATGAGCAGTTCTTC	CASSLEGSGGANEQFF
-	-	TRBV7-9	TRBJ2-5	TGTGCCAGCAGCAGCCGGGGAGGCGGAGAGACCCAGTACTTC	CASSSRGGGETQYF
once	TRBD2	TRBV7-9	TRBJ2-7	TGTGCCAGCAGCTTGGTGGCTAGCGGGGGGCCTCAGTACTTC	CASSLVASGGPQYF
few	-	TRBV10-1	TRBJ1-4	TGCGCCAGCAGTGAAAGAGGGACCCGTAGGGGGAATGAAAAACTGTTTTTT	CASSERGTRRGNEKLFF
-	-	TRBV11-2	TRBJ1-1	TGTGCCAGCAGCTTACTGTTGAACACTGAAGCTTTCTTT	CASSLLLNTEAFF
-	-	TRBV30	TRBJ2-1	TGTGCCTGGGCTCAGGGGAGAAGGACCTACAATGAGCAGTTCTTC	CAWAQGRRTYNEQFF
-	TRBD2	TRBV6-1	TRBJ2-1	TGTGCCAGCAGTGACTGGCGGGGGGCTGCCTACAATGAGCAGTTCTTC	CASSDWRGAAYNEQFF
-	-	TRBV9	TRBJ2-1	TGTGCCAGCACCGACCCGAGGGGGTGGAGCTCCTACAATGAGCAGTTCTTC	CASTDPRGWSSYNEQFF
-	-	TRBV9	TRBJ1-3	TGTGCCAGCAGCGTAGCGGCAGGCCTCCTCTCTGGAAACACCATATATTTT	CASSVAAGLLSGNTIYF
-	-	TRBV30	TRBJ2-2	TGTGCTTTAATGGGGCAGGGTGACACCGGGGAGCTGTTTTTT	CALMGQGDTGELFF
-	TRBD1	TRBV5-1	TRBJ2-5	TGCGCCAGCAGGGCCGGGACAGGGGAAGAGACCCAGTACTTC	CASRAGTGEETQYF
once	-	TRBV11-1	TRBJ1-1	TGTGCCAGCAGCAAGCGGGATTGGACAAGCCCTGAAGCTTTCTTT	CASSKRDWTSPEAFF